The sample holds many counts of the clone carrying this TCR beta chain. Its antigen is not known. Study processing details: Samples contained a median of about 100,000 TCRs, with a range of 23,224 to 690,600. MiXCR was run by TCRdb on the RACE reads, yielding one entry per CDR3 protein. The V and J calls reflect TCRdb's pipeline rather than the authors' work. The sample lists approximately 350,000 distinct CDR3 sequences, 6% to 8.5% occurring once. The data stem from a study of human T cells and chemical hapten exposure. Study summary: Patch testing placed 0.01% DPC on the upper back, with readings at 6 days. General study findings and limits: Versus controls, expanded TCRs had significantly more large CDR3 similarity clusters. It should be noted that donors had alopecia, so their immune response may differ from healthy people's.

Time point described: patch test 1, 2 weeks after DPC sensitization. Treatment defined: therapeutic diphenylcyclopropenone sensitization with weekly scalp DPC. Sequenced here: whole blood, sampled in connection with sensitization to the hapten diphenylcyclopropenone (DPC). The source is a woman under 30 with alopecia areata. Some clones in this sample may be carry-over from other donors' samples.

This chain's CDR3 is CASSFDREGVTFF. The CDR3 DNA is TGTGCCAGCAGCTTCGACAGGGAGGGTGTAACTTTCTTT. The chain uses TRBV7-2 and TRBJ1-1, with 7 bases aligning to TRBD1. The CDR3 is made up of 13 amino acids. Germline values: CDR1 SGHTA, CDR2 FQGNSA. The ends lost 3 bases at V and 12 bases at J; junction bases unmatched: 10.